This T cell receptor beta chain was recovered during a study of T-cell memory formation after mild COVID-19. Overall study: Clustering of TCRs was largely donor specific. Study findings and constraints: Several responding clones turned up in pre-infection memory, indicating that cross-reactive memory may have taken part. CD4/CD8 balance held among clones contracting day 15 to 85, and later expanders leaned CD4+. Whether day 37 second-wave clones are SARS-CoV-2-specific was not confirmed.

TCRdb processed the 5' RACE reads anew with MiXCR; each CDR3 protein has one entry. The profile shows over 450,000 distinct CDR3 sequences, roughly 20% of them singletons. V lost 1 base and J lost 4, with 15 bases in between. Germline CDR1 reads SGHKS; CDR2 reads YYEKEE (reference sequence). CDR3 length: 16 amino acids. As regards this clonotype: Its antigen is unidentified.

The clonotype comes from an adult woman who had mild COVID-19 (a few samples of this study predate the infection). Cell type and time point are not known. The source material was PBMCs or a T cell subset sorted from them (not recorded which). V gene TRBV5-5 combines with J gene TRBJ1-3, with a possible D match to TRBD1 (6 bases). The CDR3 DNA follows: TGTGCCAGCAGCTTGAATCAGGGGTTATCCGGAAACACCATATATTTT. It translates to CASSLNQGLSGNTIYF.